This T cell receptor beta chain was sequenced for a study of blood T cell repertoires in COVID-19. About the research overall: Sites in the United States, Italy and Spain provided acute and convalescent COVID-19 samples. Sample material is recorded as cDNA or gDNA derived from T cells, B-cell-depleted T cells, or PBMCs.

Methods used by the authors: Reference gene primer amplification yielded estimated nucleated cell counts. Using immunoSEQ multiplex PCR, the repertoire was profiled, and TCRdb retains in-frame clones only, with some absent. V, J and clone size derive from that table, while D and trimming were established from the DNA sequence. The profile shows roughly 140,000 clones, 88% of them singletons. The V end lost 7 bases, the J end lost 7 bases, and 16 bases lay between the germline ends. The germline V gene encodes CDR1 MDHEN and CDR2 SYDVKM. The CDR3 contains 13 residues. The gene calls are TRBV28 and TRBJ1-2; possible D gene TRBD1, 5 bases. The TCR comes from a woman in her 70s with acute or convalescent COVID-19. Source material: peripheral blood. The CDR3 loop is CASIGAGRGGYTF. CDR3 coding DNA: TGTGCCAGCATCGGGGCAGGGAGGGGTGGCTACACCTTC.